This TCR beta chain was retrieved from a study of shared clonotypes between healthy human individuals. This CDR3 has 15 amino acids. V lost 6 bases, J lost 3 bases, and 5 bases stayed unmatched. Germline CDR1 is SQVTM and CDR2 is ANQGSEA. Selected positively for CCR7 and CD45RO-negative, naive CD8 cells excluded terminally differentiated effector memory CD45RA+ cells. Assay: immunoSEQ multiplex PCR; the TCRdb copy retains only in-frame clones and omits some. The table records about 2,100,000 clones, more than 85% of them present only once. Input material: naive CD8+ T cells from PBMCs. V is TRBV29-1 and J is TRBJ2-1; 13 bases match TRBD2. The sequence was obtained from a young man in good health. Some clones in this sample may be carry-over from other donors' samples. CDR3 nucleotide sequence: TGCAGCGTCGGACTAGCGGGAGCTCTCTACAATGAGCAGTTCTTC. Its translation is CSVGLAGALYNEQFF.